The entry below describes one T cell receptor (beta chain). The antigen is unknown. This entry comes from a study of T cell responses to AZD1222 COVID-19 vaccine. Only in-frame clones appear in the TCRdb table, and some are missing; sequencing was by immunoSEQ multiplex PCR. Counted here are 140,000 or so clones, just over 90% occurring once; the ten biggest clones make up about 2%. Overall study findings and caveats: A rise in Spike-specific TCR breadth and depth followed two AZD1222 doses. Among spike-specific TCRs, nearly half reportedly target unmutated variant regions.

V was cut by 4 bases and J by 1 base, with 11 bases left in between. Germline CDR1 SGHTA, CDR2 FQGNSA. This CDR3 is 14 amino acids long. Sequenced material: peripheral blood, taken 28 days after the second AZD1222 dose. The chain couples TRBV7-2 to TRBJ2-7; tentatively, D is TRBD1 (6 bases). This sequence originates from an adult who received the AZD1222 COVID-19 vaccine. CDR3 sequence: CASSSGTRSYEQYF. In nucleotides, the CDR3 is TGTGCCAGCAGCTCCGGGACACGTTCCTACGAGCAGTACTTC.